The 17 T cell receptor beta chains given below trace back to one sample, sequenced in a study of type 1 and type 2 diabetes patients. The PCR template was genomic DNA. Multiplex PCR with 30 forward and 13 reverse primers amplified the TCR beta CDR3. TCRdb passed the multiplex PCR reads through MiXCR, listing each CDR3 protein once. The table lists some 250,000 distinct CDR3 sequences, roughly 50% of them singletons. Source material: peripheral blood mononuclear cells (PBMCs). These receptor sequences come from a man aged 18-30 years with type 2 diabetes.

This rearrangement joins TRBV7-2 to TRBJ1-1; D ambiguous. Trimming cost V 5 bases and J 3 bases, with 13 bases left between them. This CDR3 spans 14 amino acids. Germline loops: CDR1 SGHTA, CDR2 FQGNSA. The CDR3 DNA reads as TGTGCCAGCAGCCGAATTCGGGTGGACACTGAAGCTTTCTTT. Protein product: CASSRIRVDTEAFF.

The chain joins TRBV7-6 to TRBJ2-5; D gene unclear. The CDR3 is made up of 17 amino acids. CDR1 and CDR2 from the germline V gene are SGHVS and FNYEAQ. The ends were cut back, 1 base at V and 5 bases at J, with 20 bases in the middle. The CDR3 DNA reads as TGTGCCAGCAGCTTAGGATTGGCGGCCTCGCAGGAGGAGACCCAGTACTTC. Its protein is CASSLGLAASQEETQYF.

V and J are TRBV10-1 and TRBJ1-4; a weak D match, TRBD1 (5 bases). Trimming shortened V by 5 bases and J by 0 bases, and 10 bases separated the two germline ends. Germline CDR1 WNHNN, CDR2 SYGVQD (reference sequence). This CDR3 contains 15 residues. CDR3 sequence (DNA): TGCGCCAGCAGTTTTCGGGGCGCAACTAATGAAAAACTGTTTTTT. It specifies CASSFRGATNEKLFF.

The rearrangement links TRBV2 to TRBJ1-3; no reliable D call. Germline CDR1 SNHLY, CDR2 FYNNEI. Trimming pared 8 bases from V and 2 bases from J, leaving 10 bases between. This CDR3 is 13 amino acids long. The CDR3 coding sequence is TGTGCCAGCCGCCCCATGGCTGGAAACACCATATATTTT. Residues: CASRPMAGNTIYF.

The chain recombines TRBV10-3 with TRBJ2-1, with 11 positions matching TRBD2. Germline loops: CDR1 ENHRY, CDR2 SYGVKD. The CDR3 runs 17 residues. The J segment lost 7 bases and the V segment lost 0 bases, leaving 8 bases of the junction unmatched. The CDR3 nucleotides are TGTGCCATCAGTGAGTCCCCACGGGCTAGCGGGGGGAATGAGCAGTTCTTC. It specifies CAISESPRASGGNEQFF.

This clonotype appeared a single time. The chain couples TRBV5-1 to TRBJ2-7; a weak D match, TRBD2 (7 bases). The germline gives CDR1 SGHRS, CDR2 YFSETQ. CDR3 length: 14 residues. Trimming removed 5 bases from V and 5 bases from J, with 17 bases in between. CDR3 region: CASSQGGVPNEQYF. The CDR3 region has the DNA TGCGCCAGCAGTCAAGGGGGGGTGCCTAACGAGCAGTACTTC.

V gene TRBV25-1 combines with J gene TRBJ1-1, with 7 positions matching TRBD1. The germline gives CDR1 MGHDK, CDR2 SYGVNS. The V gene end was trimmed by 5 bases and the J gene end by 4 bases; junction bases not matched to a gene: 10. The CDR3 runs to 15 residues. CDR3 coding DNA: TGTGCCAGCAGTAAGACAGGGAATGAAGGCACTGAAGCTTTCTTT. The encoded protein is CASSKTGNEGTEAFF.

This clonotype has only a few counts. The V and J genes are TRBV7-2 and TRBJ2-3; 7 bases agree with TRBD1. The J segment lost 6 bases and the V segment lost 5 bases, leaving 11 bases of the junction unmatched. Germline CDR1 is SGHTA and CDR2 is FQGNSA. The CDR3 is 15 amino acids. The CDR3 DNA sequence: TGTGCCAGCAGCACGAACAGGGGCTTCTTGGATACGCAGTATTTT. Its translation: CASSTNRGFLDTQYF. The complete variable domain, with remaining parts taken from reference TRBV7-2 and TRBJ2-3, reads GAGVSQSPSNKVTEKGKDVELRCDPISGHTALYWYRQSLGQGLEFLIYFQGNSAPDKSGLPSDRFSAERTGGSVSTLTIQRTQQEDSAVYLCASSTNRGFLDTQYFGPGTRLTVL.

Concerning this clonotype itself: A much larger clone lies one base from this, so it may be a read error. The rearrangement joins TRBV25-1 to TRBJ2-2; 10 nucleotides agree with TRBD2. The CDR3 has 15 residues. CDR1 is MGHDK and CDR2 is SYGVNS in the germline V gene. CDR3 residues: CASPPSGRRTGEPFF. The CDR3 DNA sequence: TGTGCCAGCCCCCCTAGCGGGAGAAGAACCGGGGAGCCGTTTTTT.

The V call is TRBV7-6, the J call TRBJ2-7; D may be TRBD1 (5 bases). The CDR3 runs 13 residues. V lost 2 bases and J 3 bases, leaving 8 bases between the germline ends. Germline values: CDR1 SGHVS, CDR2 FNYEAQ. CDR3 amino acids: CASSLQQGYEQYF. The DNA for the CDR3 is TGTGCCAGCAGCTTACAGCAGGGCTACGAGCAGTACTTC.

This clonotype was seen at least ten times. The rearrangement uses TRBV7-8 and TRBJ1-2; no clear D. Germline loops: CDR1 SGHVS, CDR2 FQNEAQ. The CDR3 extends over 14 amino acids. V was clipped by 6 bases and J by 7 bases, with 18 bases between them. DNA of the CDR3: TGTGCCAGCAGTTCAAGCCGTAGTGCCGTTGGCTACACCTTC. Protein product: CASSSSRSAVGYTF.

The chain links TRBV29-1 to TRBJ1-6, with D perhaps TRBD1 (6 bases). This CDR3 has 13 residues. V dropped 6 bases and J dropped 7 bases, with 13 bases sitting between them. The V gene's germline CDR1 is SQVTM and CDR2 ANQGSEA. DNA for the CDR3: TGCAGCGTGATCACAGGGCCCAATTCACCCCTCCACTTT. This translates into CSVITGPNSPLHF.

This clonotype appeared a few times. V and J are TRBV13 and TRBJ2-7; tentative D call: TRBD2 (5 bases). CDR1 is PRHDT, CDR2 FYEKMQ, per germline (reference sequence). Trimming removed 0 bases from V and 2 bases from J, with 11 bases in between. The CDR3 consists of 15 residues. CDR3 in amino acids: CASSLGWTTTYEQYF. The CDR3, as DNA: TGTGCCAGCAGCTTAGGCTGGACGACTACCTACGAGCAGTACTTC.

The chain carries TRBV12-3 or TRBV12-4 and TRBJ2-7; either TRBD1 or TRBD2 may supply D (5 bases each). The CDR3 is made up of 14 amino acids. Trimming took 9 bases from V and 7 from J, leaving 22 bases between them. CDR3: CASSIGTVKGEQYF. The CDR3 region has the DNA TGTGCCAGTAGTATCGGGACCGTTAAGGGAGAGCAGTACTTC.

A note on this clonotype: An end of the junction differs from the germline gene, which may be a read error. The chain uses TRBV27 and TRBJ1-5, with D unclear. The germline V gene encodes CDR1 MNHEY and CDR2 SMNVEV (reference sequence). The CDR3 is made up of 12 amino acids. The CDR3 DNA reads TGTGCCTGCAGTTTTTTTGGTCAGCCCCAGCATTTT. Amino acid sequence: CACSFFGQPQHF.

This clonotype came up a few times. The CDR3 DNA sequence: TGTGCCAGCAGAGGGGGAGCGCGCCACGAGCAGTACTTC. It translates to CASRGGARHEQYF. The rearrangement joins TRBV19 to TRBJ2-7; perhaps TRBD1 as D (6 bases). V lost 9 bases and J 5 bases, leaving 17 bases between the germline ends. The germline CDR1 and CDR2 sequences are LNHDA and SQIVND (reference sequence). This CDR3 is built from 13 residues.

This chain links TRBV20-1 with TRBJ2-5, with 9 bases matching TRBD1. The CDR3 length is 19 residues. Trimming cost V 1 base and J 4 bases; bases outside gene matches: 19. Germline-derived CDR1 and CDR2 are DFQATT and SNEGSKA (reference sequence). The CDR3 DNA follows: TGCAGTGCTAGAGCCGGATATAGGGACAGGGCAAGGTGGCGAGAGACCCAGTACTTC. Encoded protein: CSARAGYRDRARWRETQYF.